These 31 T cell receptor beta chains came from one sample sequenced in a study of blood T cell repertoires in COVID-19. The method was immunoSEQ multiplex PCR; TCRdb's version includes in-frame clones alone and lacks a portion of them. The sample consists of about 25,000 clones, 80% to 85% of them appearing once. The sequenced sample was peripheral blood. The receptors here all came from a man between 65 and 79 years old with acute or convalescent COVID-19.

The chain has TRBV27 and TRBJ2-7; the D gene is possibly TRBD1 (5 bases). The V and J ends lost 2 bases and 3 bases respectively, with 14 bases between them. The CDR3 consists of 15 residues. Germline CDR1 MNHEY, CDR2 SMNVEV (reference sequence). CDR3 coding DNA: TGTGCCAGCAGTTTAAAGGGGATCGCTGGCTACGAGCAGTACTTC. Protein product: CASSLKGIAGYEQYF.

The rearrangement joins TRBV6-2 or TRBV6-3 to TRBJ1-3; unclear D gene. Per germline, CDR1 MNHEY and CDR2 SVGEGT. Trimming shortened V by 0 bases and J by 4 bases, and 4 bases separated the two germline ends. This CDR3 is built from 13 residues. The CDR3 region has the DNA TGTGCCAGCAGTTACTCCTCGGGAAACACCATATATTTT. Translating it yields CASSYSSGNTIYF.

The gene calls are TRBV7-9 and TRBJ1-1; D remains ambiguous. The CDR3 covers 13 residues. Germline V gene lookup returns CDR1 SEHNR and CDR2 FQNEAQ (reference sequence). V was cut by 2 bases and J by 1 base, with 5 bases left in between. The CDR3 protein is CASSLSGNTEAFF. CDR3 coding DNA: TGTGCCAGCAGCTTATCGGGGAACACTGAAGCTTTCTTT.

V gene TRBV11-2 combines with J gene TRBJ2-5; 8 bases are a match to TRBD1. V lost 4 bases to trimming and J lost 2 bases; unmatched junction nucleotides: 3. The CDR3 has 14 amino acids. Germline V gene sequence: CDR1 SGHAT, CDR2 FQNNGV. In DNA form, the CDR3 reads TGTGCCAGCAGCTCGGGACAGGCTCAAGAGACCCAGTACTTC. This translates into CASSSGQAQETQYF.

The chain couples TRBV6-4 to TRBJ1-3, with 7 positions matching TRBD1. The ends lost 2 bases at V and 0 bases at J; junction bases unmatched: 10. Germline V lookup: CDR1 MRHNA, CDR2 SNTAGT. The CDR3 consists of 18 residues. Written as DNA, the CDR3 is TGTGCCAGCAGTGACGCCTGGGACAGCCTGAGCTCTGGAAACACCATATATTTT. This sequence encodes CASSDAWDSLSSGNTIYF.

This chain joins TRBV5-4 and TRBJ2-4; 9 bases line up with TRBD1. This CDR3 comprises 15 residues. Looked up from germline, CDR1 is SGHNT and CDR2 is YYREEE (reference sequence). V trimming: 4 bases; J trimming: 6 bases; junction bases outside the gene matches: 8. CDR3 sequence: CASSPGQGLGNIQYF. The CDR3 DNA follows: TGTGCCAGCAGCCCTGGACAGGGGCTGGGAAACATTCAGTACTTC.

This chain connects TRBV5-1 to TRBJ2-1, with 9 bases identical to TRBD2. This CDR3 comprises 15 residues. Germline CDR1 is SGHRS and CDR2 is YFSETQ. The ends lost 0 bases at V and 7 bases at J; junction bases unmatched: 5. CDR3 bases: TGCGCCAGCAGCTTGGGTGCTAGCGGGGCGAATGAGCAGTTCTTC. This codes for CASSLGASGANEQFF. Variable domain in full (rest from reference TRBV5-1 and TRBJ2-1): KAGVTQTPRYLIKTRGQQVTLSCSPISGHRSVSWYQQTPGQGLQFLFEYFSETQRNKGNFPGRFSGRQFSNSRSEMNVSTLELGDSALYLCASSLGASGANEQFFGPGTRLTVL.

The rearrangement joins TRBV24-1 to TRBJ1-4; 7 bases agree with TRBD1. V lost 0 bases and J lost 2; bases outside the gene matches: 8. This CDR3 region has 18 residues. Germline V gene data show CDR1 as KGHDR and CDR2 as SFDVKD. For the CDR3, the DNA is TGTGCCACCAGTGATTTGCACAGGGGCCCCTACACTAATGAAAAACTGTTTTTT. Encoded protein: CATSDLHRGPYTNEKLFF.

The chain is built from TRBV5-1 and TRBJ1-1; D perhaps matches TRBD1 (6 bases). V lost 4 bases and J 6 bases, leaving 22 bases between the germline ends. There are 16 residues in the CDR3. The germline V gene has CDR1 SGHRS and CDR2 YFSETQ. The chain's CDR3 is CASSVTGRKEGAEAFF. The CDR3 nucleotides read TGCGCCAGCAGCGTTACAGGGAGAAAAGAAGGGGCTGAAGCTTTCTTT.

On this clone: An end of the junction does not agree with germline; a read error may underlie this. The rearrangement joins TRBV7-7 to TRBJ2-2, with D unresolved. This CDR3 is built from 13 residues. Germline CDR1 is SSHAT and CDR2 is FNYEAQ (reference sequence). The CDR3 DNA reads as TGTGCTAGCAGCTACCAGGCTTCCGGGGAGCTGTTTTTT. This sequence encodes CASSYQASGELFF.

This chain joins TRBV10-3 and TRBJ2-1, with D possibly TRBD2 on 5 matching bases. The CDR3 extends over 12 amino acids. Germline V gene lookup returns CDR1 ENHRY and CDR2 SYGVKD. Trimming removed 2 bases from V and 6 bases from J, with 5 bases in between. The DNA for the CDR3 is TGTGCCATCAGTGAGCGGGGCAATGAGCAGTTCTTC. Its translation is CAISERGNEQFF.

This chain links TRBV12-3 or TRBV12-4 with TRBJ2-7, with D possibly TRBD1 on 5 matching bases. There are 13 residues in the CDR3. Trimming took 0 bases from V and 12 from J, leaving 15 bases between them. The CDR3 DNA reads as TGTGCCAGCAGTTTAGCGGGGCGGACAAGGCGGTACTTC. It translates to CASSLAGRTRRYF.

V gene TRBV5-6 combines with J gene TRBJ1-6; possibly TRBD1 for D (6 bases). V was pared by 4 bases and J by 11 bases, with 19 bases between. The germline V gene encodes CDR1 SGHDT and CDR2 YYEEEE. The CDR3 length is 15 residues. Here the CDR3 reads CASSNPTGVWAPLHF. In nucleotides, the CDR3 is TGTGCCAGCAGCAACCCGACAGGCGTGTGGGCACCCCTCCACTTT.

The chain uses TRBV19 and TRBJ1-5, with D unclear. The CDR3 extends over 12 amino acids. The germline V gene encodes CDR1 LNHDA and CDR2 SQIVND (reference sequence). V dropped 3 bases and J dropped 6 bases, with 6 bases sitting between them. CDR3 sequence: CASSIRGQPQHF. In DNA form, the CDR3 reads TGTGCCAGTAGTATCCGGGGTCAGCCCCAGCATTTT.

The chain combines TRBV4-3 with TRBJ1-2; D uncertain. There are 13 residues in the CDR3. V was pared by 0 bases and J by 8 bases, with 10 bases between. The germline gives CDR1 LGHNA, CDR2 YSLEER. In nucleotides, the CDR3 is TGCGCCAGCAGCCAAGACAGGCTATACGGCTACACCTTC. Its translation: CASSQDRLYGYTF.

V and J are TRBV6-5 and TRBJ2-5; TRBD2 is a possible D gene (5 bases). From germline, CDR1 is MNHEY and CDR2 SVGAGI. V lost 11 bases and J 2 bases, leaving 15 bases between the germline ends. This CDR3 spans 13 amino acids. CDR3 nucleotide sequence: TGTGCCGGAACTCCGGGATCGCAAGAGACCCAGTACTTC. As protein: CAGTPGSQETQYF.

The gene calls are TRBV7-6 and TRBJ1-4, with TRBD1 matching over 10 bases. V was pared by 1 base and J by 6 bases, with 2 bases of the junction left unmatched. This CDR3 has 15 residues. CDR1 is SGHVS, CDR2 FNYEAQ, per germline. The CDR3 here is CASSLEGQGYEKLFF. CDR3 bases: TGTGCCAGCAGCTTAGAGGGACAGGGGTATGAAAAACTGTTTTTT.

Points on this clone: The junction shows a germline mismatch at one end, possibly a read error. The chain recombines TRBV3-1 (or the pseudogene TRBV3-2) with TRBJ1-5; 8 positions match TRBD1. CDR3 size: 15 residues. Per the germline V gene, CDR1 is LGHDT and CDR2 is YNNKEL (reference sequence). DNA for the CDR3: TGTGCCAGCAGTCAAGATCCAGGGGGCAGGCAGCCCCAGCATTTT. This translates into CASSQDPGGRQPQHF.

The chain couples TRBV5-1 to TRBJ1-5; 8 nucleotides line up with TRBD1. CDR1 and CDR2 (germline): SGHRS, YFSETQ. CDR3 length: 15 amino acids. Trimming cost V 0 bases and J 2 bases; bases outside gene matches: 1. The chain's CDR3 is CASSLAGQGNQPQHF. The CDR3 nucleotides read TGCGCCAGCAGCTTGGCGGGACAGGGCAATCAGCCCCAGCATTTT.

This clone was seen once. V and J are TRBV18 and TRBJ1-1; D is uncertain. Germline CDR1 is KGHSH and CDR2 is LQKENI. V was cut by 5 bases and J by 3 bases, with 13 bases left in between. This CDR3 is built from 14 residues. The chain's CDR3 is CASSSNGKDTEAFF. In DNA, the CDR3 is TGTGCCAGCTCATCAAACGGGAAGGACACTGAAGCTTTCTTT.

Only a few counts were recorded for this clone. This rearrangement joins TRBV19 to TRBJ2-3; D possibly corresponds to TRBD2 (6 bases). The CDR3 is made up of 15 amino acids. V lost 2 bases and J lost 2, with 11 bases in between. Germline V gene data show CDR1 as LNHDA and CDR2 as SQIVND (reference sequence). The CDR3 DNA reads TGTGCCAGTAGTATATCCGGAGGGAACACAGATACGCAGTATTTT. Translation gives CASSISGGNTDTQYF.

The chain employs TRBV29-1 and TRBJ1-5; D possibly corresponds to TRBD1 (5 bases). This CDR3 has 16 residues. Germline CDR1 reads SQVTM; CDR2 reads ANQGSEA. Trimming stripped 0 bases from V and 4 bases from J, with 16 bases between. Here the CDR3 DNA reads TGCAGCGTTGAAGATCCCCAATTACGGGGGAATCAGCCCCAGCATTTT. Its protein product is CSVEDPQLRGNQPQHF.

The chain carries TRBV2 and TRBJ1-5; 9 nucleotides match TRBD1. The germline gives CDR1 SNHLY, CDR2 FYNNEI. V was clipped by 5 bases and J by 0 bases; unmatched bases: 11. The CDR3 runs 18 residues. CDR3 region: CASSPGQGGKYSNQPQHF. CDR3 in DNA: TGTGCCAGCAGTCCGGGACAGGGTGGGAAATATAGCAATCAGCCCCAGCATTTT.

V and J are TRBV18 and TRBJ1-1; D is perhaps TRBD1 (5 bases). CDR1 and CDR2 from the germline V gene are KGHSH and LQKENI. V lost 4 bases and J 1 base, leaving 13 bases between the germline ends. The CDR3 extends over 15 amino acids. CDR3 region: CASSLNGGENTEAFF. The DNA of the CDR3 is TGTGCCAGCTCACTAAACGGGGGTGAGAACACTGAAGCTTTCTTT.

The rearrangement links TRBV2 to TRBJ2-5; D perhaps matches TRBD2 (5 bases). The CDR3 has 15 residues. CDR1 is SNHLY and CDR2 is FYNNEI in the germline V gene. Trimming pared 0 bases from V and 1 base from J, leaving 9 bases between. In DNA, the CDR3 is TGTGCCAGCAGTGAAGCGATGGGAGTCCAAGAGACCCAGTACTTC. It codes for CASSEAMGVQETQYF.

The V call is TRBV7-9, the J call TRBJ2-7; no clear D. Germline assignment: CDR1 SEHNR and CDR2 FQNEAQ (reference sequence). CDR3 length equals 14 residues. V dropped 3 bases and J dropped 0 bases, with 9 bases sitting between them. The CDR3 is CASSLSASSYEQYF. The CDR3 nucleotides read TGTGCCAGCAGCTTGAGCGCGAGCTCCTACGAGCAGTACTTC.

The chain recombines TRBV11-3 with TRBJ1-1, with TRBD1 matching over 7 bases. The V gene end was trimmed by 4 bases and the J gene end by 1 base; junction bases not matched to a gene: 6. The CDR3 contains 15 residues. The germline V gene has CDR1 SGHNT and CDR2 YENEEA. CDR3 sequence reads: CASSSDRLKNTEAFF. CDR3 nucleotide sequence: TGTGCCAGCAGCTCGGACAGGTTAAAGAACACTGAAGCTTTCTTT.

The V gene is TRBV9, the J gene TRBJ2-1; D might be TRBD1 (5 bases). The V gene lost 4 bases and the J gene lost 4 bases, with 18 bases spanning the gap. This CDR3 has 16 residues. CDR1 is SGDLS and CDR2 is YYNGEE in the germline V gene. CDR3 region: CASSPDSDRAYNEQFF. CDR3 coding DNA: TGTGCCAGCAGCCCAGACAGCGATCGGGCTTACAATGAGCAGTTCTTC.

This sequence joins TRBV11-3 and TRBJ1-6, with a possible D match to TRBD1 (5 bases). The CDR3 length is 14 residues. Germline V lookup: CDR1 SGHNT, CDR2 YENEEA. V was trimmed by 4 bases and J by 10 bases, leaving 14 bases between them. The DNA of the CDR3 is TGTGCCAGCAGCTCCGGGGGGTTACAATCACCCCTCCACTTT. Its translation is CASSSGGLQSPLHF.

This rearrangement joins TRBV7-8 to TRBJ2-3, with 9 bases matching TRBD1. CDR3 size: 16 residues. Germline trimming cut 2 bases from V and 0 bases from J; bases unmatched to any gene: 3. The V gene's germline CDR1 is SGHVS and CDR2 FQNEAQ. The CDR3 coding sequence is TGTGCCAGCAGCTTAAGGGGGACAGGGAGCACAGATACGCAGTATTTT. Its protein product is CASSLRGTGSTDTQYF.

This clone was recorded a few times. The V gene is TRBV11-3, the J gene TRBJ2-1, with 7 bases aligning to TRBD1. V lost 5 bases, J lost 9 bases, and 1 base stayed unmatched. The germline V gene has CDR1 SGHNT and CDR2 YENEEA. This CDR3 region has 11 residues. The CDR3 nucleotides are TGTGCCAGCAGCGCAGGGGGTGAGCAGTTCTTC. Its protein product is CASSAGGEQFF.